Listed below are T cell receptor beta chains from one sample, sequenced in a study of T cells in Graves' hyperthyroidism and ophthalmopathy. One entry per CDR3 protein results from TCRdb running MiXCR on the multiplex PCR reads. Among fewer than 500,000 distinct CDR3 sequences listed, roughly 15% were seen once. Sequenced input: blood. These receptors were obtained from a woman aged 30 to 39 with Graves' ophthalmopathy. Both conserved end residues are part of each CDR3. The D gene is left open where the match is weak. Size is stated for part of the rows, as once, few or many counts, or as a class when the clone is expanded.

abundance,d_gene,v_gene,j_gene,CDR3aa,CDR3nt
many,TRBD1,TRBV5-8,TRBJ1-2,CASSHGTGGYDYGYTF,TGTGCCAGCAGCCATGGGACAGGGGGCTATGACTATGGCTACACCTTC
many,TRBD1,TRBV7-9,TRBJ2-5,CASSSQGAGETQYF,TGTGCCAGCAGCTCACAGGGGGCTGGAGAGACCCAGTACTTC
many,TRBD2,TRBV12-3/TRBV12-4,TRBJ2-1,CASSLVSGGAYNEQFF,TGTGCCAGCAGTCTGGTCAGCGGGGGGGCATACAATGAGCAGTTCTTC
few,-,TRBV19,TRBJ1-1,CASSGKGPRTEAFF,TGTGCCAGTAGTGGGAAGGGCCCAAGGACTGAAGCTTTCTTT
many,TRBD1,TRBV28,TRBJ2-3,CASGQGRTDTQYF,TGTGCCAGCGGACAGGGTCGGACAGATACGCAGTATTTT
many,TRBD1,TRBV5-1,TRBJ1-2,CASSSPRDRGVEANYGYTF,TGCGCCAGCAGCTCACCTCGGGACAGGGGAGTGGAAGCTAACTATGGCTACACCTTC
many,TRBD2,TRBV20-1,TRBJ2-7,CSAQLEWGGTEQYF,TGCAGTGCCCAGCTGGAATGGGGAGGGACCGAGCAGTACTTC
many,TRBD1,TRBV18,TRBJ2-1,CASSPEQGAYNEQFF,TGTGCCAGCTCACCGGAACAGGGGGCGTACAATGAGCAGTTCTTC
many,TRBD1,TRBV2,TRBJ2-5,CAGGQSQETQYF,TGTGCCGGGGGACAGTCCCAAGAGACCCAGTACTTC
many,TRBD2,TRBV7-2,TRBJ2-3,CASSLRVKGGLAGGQHTQYF,TGTGCCAGCAGCTTAAGGGTCAAAGGGGGTCTAGCGGGGGGGCAACATACGCAGTATTTT
-,TRBD1,TRBV20-1,TRBJ1-6,CSARETGQGGTYNSPLHF,TGCAGTGCTAGAGAGACGGGACAGGGGGGCACCTATAATTCACCCCTCCACTTT
few,TRBD1,TRBV12-3/TRBV12-4,TRBJ2-6,CASSADRVVFNSGANVLTF,TGTGCCAGCAGTGCGGACAGGGTCGTGTTTAACTCTGGGGCCAACGTCCTGACTTTC
many,TRBD2,TRBV30,TRBJ2-5,CAWKGLADQETQYF,TGTGCCTGGAAGGGACTAGCGGACCAAGAGACCCAGTACTTC
many,-,TRBV12-3/TRBV12-4,TRBJ2-7,CASSLVGPFYEQYF,TGTGCCAGCAGTTTAGTTGGGCCGTTCTACGAGCAGTACTTC
many,-,TRBV7-9,TRBJ1-2,CASSLVRVGYTF,TGTGCCAGCAGCTTAGTGAGGGTAGGCTACACCTTC
many,-,TRBV25-1,TRBJ2-7,CASSEFFPTAYEQYF,TGTGCCAGCAGTGAATTCTTTCCGACCGCCTACGAGCAGTACTTC
many,-,TRBV3-1,TRBJ2-1,CASSFTSGASEQFF,TGTGCCAGCAGTTTCACGTCAGGGGCCAGTGAGCAGTTCTTC
many,TRBD1,TRBV12-3/TRBV12-4,TRBJ2-6,CASSLSGGALGANVLTF,TGTGCCAGCAGTTTATCAGGGGGCGCGTTAGGGGCCAACGTCCTGACTTTC
many,-,TRBV2,TRBJ2-7,CASSSPTYEQYF,TGTGCCAGCAGTTCTCCAACCTACGAGCAGTACTTC
many,-,TRBV2,TRBJ1-1,CASMESPRAFF,TGTGCCAGCATGGAATCCCCTCGAGCTTTCTTT
many,-,TRBV11-2,TRBJ1-2,CASSLGRDYGYTF,TGTGCCAGCAGCTTAGGGCGGGACTATGGCTACACCTTC
many,-,TRBV10-2,TRBJ2-5,CASSEFGSQETQYF,TGCGCCAGCAGTGAGTTCGGCAGTCAAGAGACCCAGTACTTC
many,TRBD2,TRBV12-3/TRBV12-4,TRBJ2-5,CASSRQGLADQETQYF,TGTGCCAGCAGCCGACAGGGACTAGCGGACCAAGAGACCCAGTACTTC
few,TRBD2,TRBV5-1,TRBJ2-5,CASSFWRTSGPGLETQYF,TGCGCCAGCAGCTTTTGGAGGACTAGCGGGCCAGGTTTGGAGACCCAGTACTTC
many,-,TRBV27,TRBJ1-4,CASSLSVRDRGREKLFF,TGTGCCAGCAGTTTATCAGTGCGGGACCGAGGACGAGAAAAACTGTTTTTT
many,-,TRBV28,TRBJ2-5,CASSFRAGGETQYF,TGTGCCAGCAGTTTCCGTGCGGGTGGGGAGACCCAGTACTTC
many,-,TRBV20-1,TRBJ1-5,CSAREQGGGQPQHF,TGCAGTGCTAGAGAACAGGGAGGGGGACAGCCCCAGCATTTT
few,TRBD1,TRBV7-3,TRBJ2-2,CASSLNAQGITGELFF,TGTGCCAGCAGCCTTAACGCACAGGGGATAACCGGGGAGCTGTTTTTT
-,-,TRBV2,TRBJ1-1,CASSGLSMNTEAFF,TGTGCCAGCAGTGGGCTCTCAATGAACACTGAAGCTTTCTTT
many,TRBD1,TRBV20-1,TRBJ2-7,CSASETGGSYEQYF,TGCAGTGCTAGTGAAACAGGGGGCTCCTACGAGCAGTACTTC
many,-,TRBV11-3,TRBJ1-4,CASSLPWWDLVFATNEKLFF,TGTGCCAGCAGCTTACCTTGGTGGGATCTGGTATTTGCAACTAATGAAAAACTGTTTTTT
many,-,TRBV6-2/TRBV6-3,TRBJ2-1,CATPGRSRERKQFF,TGTGCCACCCCGGGAAGGAGTAGGGAACGGAAGCAGTTCTTC
many,-,TRBV28,TRBJ2-5,CASSPFYRGEGYF,TGTGCCAGCAGCCCCTTCTACAGGGGGGAGGGGTACTTC
-,-,TRBV9,TRBJ2-2,CASSVVGLGELFF,TGTGCCAGCAGCGTAGTGGGCCTCGGGGAGCTGTTTTTT
few,-,TRBV19,TRBJ1-5,CASSIGQYNQPQHF,TGTGCCAGTAGTATTGGACAGTACAATCAGCCCCAGCATTTT